This T cell receptor (beta chain) was observed in a study of cytomegalovirus exposure and HLA in healthy donors. Points from the study as a whole: HLA-A and HLA-B allele assignments for most subjects were reportedly predicted accurately using TCR beta sequences. The authors enumerated over 150 TCR beta chains as linked to cytomegalovirus.

Of note for this clone: Its target is not known.

The length of the CDR3 is 15 residues. Germline V gene sequence: CDR1 SNHLY, CDR2 FYNNEI. Trimming removed 2 bases from V and 4 bases from J; junction bases left unmatched: 5. This PCR relied on a set of 60 Vbeta primers and 13 Jbeta primers. Authors' data handling: Unique TCR beta chains totaled some 88 million in a later count, with some 10 million of them shared. Generated by immunoSEQ multiplex PCR, the TCRdb table keeps only in-frame clones and is missing some. Clonal size and the V and J genes are those of that table, whereas D and trimming came from the DNA. Of about 140,000 clones listed, around 79% were seen once; the top ten hold just over 8.5%.

The V and J genes are TRBV2 and TRBJ1-5, with TRBD1 matching 7 bases. Sample: PBMCs. The sequence came from a woman between 50 and 59 years old in good health and CMV-seropositive. The CDR3 loop is CASSESDRENQPQHF. CDR3 bases: TGTGCCAGCAGTGAATCCGACAGGGAAAATCAGCCCCAGCATTTT.